A selection of T cell receptor beta chains follows, all from one sample in a study of blood T cell repertoires in COVID-19. Only in-frame clones appear in the TCRdb table, and some are missing; sequencing was by immunoSEQ multiplex PCR. The sample contains over 200,000 clones, 81% of which appear only once. Sequencing used PBMCs or T cells enriched from blood (not recorded which). These receptors were obtained from a woman aged 45-59 years with acute COVID-19. CDR3s include the opening cysteine and the closing phenylalanine or tryptophan. Each record gives: V gene, J gene, D gene, CDR3 protein. D genes are given only for firm matches.

v_call: TRBV5-1
j_call: TRBJ2-3
d_call: NA
cdr3_aa: CASSLGQADTQYF

v_call: TRBV7-2
j_call: TRBJ2-1
d_call: TRBD2
cdr3_aa: CASSLGGGRSYNEQFF

v_call: TRBV2
j_call: TRBJ1-6
d_call: NA
cdr3_aa: CASSYSGGLHF

v_call: TRBV7-2
j_call: TRBJ2-7
d_call: NA
cdr3_aa: CASSRSSYEQYF

v_call: TRBV5-4
j_call: TRBJ2-3
d_call: TRBD1
cdr3_aa: CASSLDRGRTDTQYF

v_call: TRBV6-2/TRBV6-3
j_call: TRBJ2-3
d_call: TRBD2
cdr3_aa: CASSVAGRNTDTQYF

v_call: TRBV15
j_call: TRBJ2-7
d_call: NA
cdr3_aa: CATSKRRSSYEQYF

v_call: TRBV28
j_call: TRBJ1-6
d_call: TRBD1
cdr3_aa: CASSESTGSYSPLHF

v_call: TRBV30
j_call: TRBJ1-4
d_call: TRBD1
cdr3_aa: CAWYDRQGHEKLFF

v_call: TRBV30
j_call: TRBJ1-4
d_call: NA
cdr3_aa: CAWSAGIRNEKLFF

v_call: TRBV7-9
j_call: TRBJ1-1
d_call: NA
cdr3_aa: CASSLAQGYTEAFF

v_call: TRBV6-5
j_call: TRBJ2-2
d_call: TRBD2
cdr3_aa: CASLLAGAGTGELFF

v_call: TRBV7-6
j_call: TRBJ2-1
d_call: TRBD2
cdr3_aa: CASSFRLANEQFF

v_call: TRBV28
j_call: TRBJ2-7
d_call: TRBD2
cdr3_aa: CASSGLAGYPSYEQYF

v_call: TRBV20-1
j_call: TRBJ1-1
d_call: NA
cdr3_aa: CSLLGITEAFF

v_call: TRBV29-1
j_call: TRBJ1-2
d_call: TRBD1
cdr3_aa: CSVDSGQVLDGYTF

v_call: TRBV5-8
j_call: TRBJ2-5
d_call: NA
cdr3_aa: CASSLFSREETQYF

v_call: TRBV18
j_call: TRBJ1-3
d_call: NA
cdr3_aa: CASSPSPAADGNTIYF

v_call: TRBV10-3
j_call: TRBJ2-7
d_call: TRBD1
cdr3_aa: CAISETGGVNEQYF

v_call: TRBV6-1
j_call: TRBJ1-6
d_call: NA
cdr3_aa: CASSDYRRGHSPLHF

v_call: TRBV11-3
j_call: TRBJ2-7
d_call: TRBD1
cdr3_aa: CASSPRTGGFEQYF

v_call: TRBV2
j_call: TRBJ1-1
d_call: TRBD1
cdr3_aa: CASSAVVLPRQGASAFF

v_call: TRBV12-5
j_call: TRBJ2-5
d_call: TRBD2
cdr3_aa: CASGPSGSGETQYF

v_call: TRBV11-3
j_call: TRBJ1-1
d_call: NA
cdr3_aa: CASSTRAMNTEAFF

v_call: TRBV6-5
j_call: TRBJ2-3
d_call: NA
cdr3_aa: CASRIQGYTDTQYF

v_call: TRBV5-5
j_call: TRBJ1-1
d_call: NA
cdr3_aa: CASSLLQGNTEAFF

v_call: TRBV5-6
j_call: TRBJ2-1
d_call: TRBD1
cdr3_aa: CASSFTGVLNEQFF

v_call: TRBV7-2
j_call: TRBJ2-7
d_call: NA
cdr3_aa: CASSLTGRINRYYEQYF

v_call: TRBV18
j_call: TRBJ1-6
d_call: NA
cdr3_aa: CASSLQGSPLHF

v_call: TRBV18
j_call: TRBJ1-2
d_call: TRBD1
cdr3_aa: CASSPPGTGYFGYTF

v_call: TRBV5-1
j_call: TRBJ1-2
d_call: TRBD1
cdr3_aa: CASSRWDRHYGYTF

v_call: TRBV28
j_call: TRBJ1-4
d_call: NA
cdr3_aa: CASQLNNEKLFF